This T cell receptor (beta chain) derives from a study of blood T cell repertoires in COVID-19. Germline loops: CDR1 SGHDT, CDR2 YYEEEE. This CDR3 comprises 16 residues. Germline trimming cut 4 bases from V and 1 base from J; bases unmatched to any gene: 6. The assay was immunoSEQ multiplex PCR, and TCRdb's table has in-frame clones only and misses some. The repertoire has about 210,000 clones, around 81% of them found once; the top ten carry around 8.9%. This receptor was obtained from a woman aged 45-59 years with acute COVID-19. The sample consisted of PBMCs or T cells enriched from blood (not recorded which). The chain combines TRBV5-6 with TRBJ2-2; 8 nucleotides agree with TRBD1. CDR3 DNA: TGTGCCAGCAGCACCCGGACAGGGTTGAACACCGGGGAGCTGTTTTTT. Encoded protein: CASSTRTGLNTGELFF.